This T cell receptor beta chain was retrieved from a study of Ad26.COV2.S vaccination and SARS-CoV-2 variants. Study details: Recipients of Ad26.COV2.S got it intramuscularly, once or twice 56 days apart.

Regarding the study as a whole: Ad26.COV2.S recipients had broader spike-specific TCRs (P = 0.0014).

As to treatment: some 20 received Ad26.COV2.S at low or high dose, single or two shots; roughly five received placebo; per-sample allocation not given. Following the first vaccine or placebo injection, samples were taken on day 63. An Ad26 vector expressing Wuhan-strain SARS-CoV-2 spike constituted the vaccine. CDR3 length equals 14 residues. V was trimmed by 1 base and J by 0 bases, leaving 7 bases between them. Germline V gene data show CDR1 as SGHTA and CDR2 as FQGNSA. This clone was seen a few times. Its antigen is still unknown. Sequencing was performed with immunoSEQ multiplex PCR; in TCRdb, only in-frame clones are kept and a portion is missing. In the table there are approximately 420,000 clones, around nine tenths of which are singletons.

This TCR derives from a person aged 18-65 years who received the Ad26.COV2.S COVID-19 vaccine or a placebo. This sample comprised peripheral blood, obtained in a trial of Ad26.COV2.S vaccine versus placebo. The chain combines TRBV7-2 with TRBJ2-7, with D possibly matching TRBD2 (6 bases). CDR3 DNA sequence: TGTGCCAGCAGCTTAGTGGGGGGCTCCTACGAGCAGTACTTC. It encodes CASSLVGGSYEQYF.